This T cell receptor (beta chain) was recorded in a study of T cells after yellow fever vaccination. TCRdb recomputed calls from the 5' RACE reads with MiXCR, one row per CDR3 protein. The sample lists more than 300,000 distinct CDR3 sequences; 4% to 5.5% were seen once. This clonotype was observed at least ten times. Germline V gene data show CDR1 as LNHNV and CDR2 as YYDKDF (reference sequence). The CDR3 is made up of 12 amino acids. Deletions cut 5 bases from V and 6 bases from J, with 9 bases between. The sequence derives from a young man who received the YFV17D yellow fever vaccine. The V gene is TRBV15, the J gene TRBJ2-3; TRBD1 might be the D (6 bases). The starting material was PBMCs, obtained 15 days after the yellow fever booster vaccination. CDR3 DNA: TGTGCCACCAGCGGCCAGGGGGATACGCAGTATTTT. It yields the protein CATSGQGDTQYF. Full variable domain (rest looked up from reference TRBV15 and TRBJ2-3): DAMVIQNPRYQVTQFGKPVTLSCSQTLNHNVMYWYQQKSSQAPKLLFHYYDKDFNNEADTPDNFQSRRPNTSFCFLDIRSPGLGDTAMYLCATSGQGDTQYFGPGTRLTVL.